The source of this T cell receptor (beta chain) is a study of blood T cell repertoires in COVID-19. Study-level information: From T cells, B-cell-depleted T cells, or PBMCs came the material, which was cDNA or gDNA.

Clones were sequenced by immunoSEQ multiplex PCR, and TCRdb holds only the in-frame ones, with some missing. The sample carries some 200,000 clones, approximately 80% recorded once. CDR1 is LNHDA and CDR2 is SQIVND in the germline V gene (reference sequence). The V end was cut by 9 bases, the J end by 6 bases, with 23 bases between. The CDR3 is 15 residues long. Seattle cases were enrolled at active infection and followed longitudinally. The sample comprised peripheral blood. V gene TRBV19 combines with J gene TRBJ1-2, with D possibly being TRBD1 (5 bases). This clonotype was sampled from a woman aged 70-85 years with COVID-19, enrolled during active disease. The CDR3 region is CASRLRGSDFNGYTF. CDR3 nucleotides: TGTGCCAGCCGTCTACGGGGGTCCGACTTTAATGGCTACACCTTC.